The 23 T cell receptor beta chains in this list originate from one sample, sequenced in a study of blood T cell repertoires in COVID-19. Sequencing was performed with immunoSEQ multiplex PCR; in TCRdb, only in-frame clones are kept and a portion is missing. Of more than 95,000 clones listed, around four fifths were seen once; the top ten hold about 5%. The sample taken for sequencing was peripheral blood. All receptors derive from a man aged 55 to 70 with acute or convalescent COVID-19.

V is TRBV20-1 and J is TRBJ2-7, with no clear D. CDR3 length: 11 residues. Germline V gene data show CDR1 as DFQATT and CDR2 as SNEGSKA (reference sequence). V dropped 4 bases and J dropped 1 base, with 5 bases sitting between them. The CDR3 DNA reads TGCAGTGCTACCGGTTCCTACGAGCAGTACTTC. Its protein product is CSATGSYEQYF.

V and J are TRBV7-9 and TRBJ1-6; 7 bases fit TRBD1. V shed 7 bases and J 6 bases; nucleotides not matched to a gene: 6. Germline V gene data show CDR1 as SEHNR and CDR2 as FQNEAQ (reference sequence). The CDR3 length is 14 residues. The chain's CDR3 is CASTPSGGNSPLHF. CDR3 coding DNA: TGTGCCAGCACCCCCTCAGGGGGTAATTCACCCCTCCACTTT.

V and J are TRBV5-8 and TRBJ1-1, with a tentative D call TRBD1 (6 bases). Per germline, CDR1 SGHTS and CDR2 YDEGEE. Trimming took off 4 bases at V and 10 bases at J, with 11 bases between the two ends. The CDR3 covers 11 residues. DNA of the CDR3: TGTGCCAGCAGCCTTAACAGGGCAGCTTTCTTT. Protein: CASSLNRAAFF.

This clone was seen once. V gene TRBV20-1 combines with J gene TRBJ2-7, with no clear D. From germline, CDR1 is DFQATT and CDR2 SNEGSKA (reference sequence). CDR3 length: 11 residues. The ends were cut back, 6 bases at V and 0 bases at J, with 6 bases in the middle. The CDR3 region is CSAVVSYEQYF. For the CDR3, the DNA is TGCAGTGCAGTAGTCTCCTACGAGCAGTACTTC.

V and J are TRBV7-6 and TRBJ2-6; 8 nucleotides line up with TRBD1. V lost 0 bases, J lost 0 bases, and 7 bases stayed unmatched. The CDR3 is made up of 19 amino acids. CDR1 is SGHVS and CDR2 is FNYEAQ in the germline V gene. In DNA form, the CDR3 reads TGTGCCAGCAGCTTAGCAGAGACAGGGGTATTCTCTGGGGCCAACGTCCTGACTTTC. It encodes CASSLAETGVFSGANVLTF.

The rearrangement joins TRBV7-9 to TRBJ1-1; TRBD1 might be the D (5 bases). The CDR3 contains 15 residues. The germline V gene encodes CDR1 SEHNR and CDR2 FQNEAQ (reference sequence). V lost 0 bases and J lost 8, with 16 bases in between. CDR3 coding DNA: TGTGCCAGCAGCTTAGCGCCGGGGGACGCTTTAGAAGCTTTCTTT. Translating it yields CASSLAPGDALEAFF.

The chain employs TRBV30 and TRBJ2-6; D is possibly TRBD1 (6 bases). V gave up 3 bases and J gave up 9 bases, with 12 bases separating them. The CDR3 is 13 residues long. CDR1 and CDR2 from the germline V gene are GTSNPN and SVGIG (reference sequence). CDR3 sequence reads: CAWSKGENNVLTF. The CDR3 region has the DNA TGTGCCTGGAGCAAGGGGGAGAACAACGTCCTGACTTTC.

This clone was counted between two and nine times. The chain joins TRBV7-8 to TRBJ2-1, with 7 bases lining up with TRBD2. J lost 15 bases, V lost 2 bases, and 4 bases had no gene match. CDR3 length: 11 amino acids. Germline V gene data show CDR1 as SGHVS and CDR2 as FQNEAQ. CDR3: CASSLSGLLFF. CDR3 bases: TGTGCCAGCAGCTTATCGGGACTACTGTTCTTC.

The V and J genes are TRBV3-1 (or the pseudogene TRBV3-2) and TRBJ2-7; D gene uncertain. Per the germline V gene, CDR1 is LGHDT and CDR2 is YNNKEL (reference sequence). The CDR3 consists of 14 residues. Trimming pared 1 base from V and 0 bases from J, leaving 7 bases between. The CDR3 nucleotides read TGTGCCAGCAGCCAAGTCGCTAGCTCCTACGAGCAGTACTTC. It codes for CASSQVASSYEQYF.

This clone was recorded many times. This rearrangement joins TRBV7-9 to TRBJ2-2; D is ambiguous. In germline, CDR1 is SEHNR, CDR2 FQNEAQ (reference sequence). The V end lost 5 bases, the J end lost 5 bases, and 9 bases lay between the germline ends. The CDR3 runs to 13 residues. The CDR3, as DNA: TGTGCCAGCAGCGGCCTCGGGACCGGGGAGCTGTTTTTT. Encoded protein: CASSGLGTGELFF.

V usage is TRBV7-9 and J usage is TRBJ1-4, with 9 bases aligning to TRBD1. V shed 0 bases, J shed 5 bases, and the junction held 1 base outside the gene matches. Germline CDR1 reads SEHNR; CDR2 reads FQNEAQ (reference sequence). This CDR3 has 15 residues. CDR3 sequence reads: CASSLADRGNEKLFF. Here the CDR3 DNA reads TGTGCCAGCAGCTTAGCGGACAGGGGAAATGAAAAACTGTTTTTT.

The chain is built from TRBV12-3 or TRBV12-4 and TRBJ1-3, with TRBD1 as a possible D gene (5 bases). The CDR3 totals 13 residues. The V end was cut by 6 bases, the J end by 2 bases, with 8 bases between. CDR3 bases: TGTGCCAGCAGGGACACTACTGGAAACACCATATATTTT. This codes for CASRDTTGNTIYF.

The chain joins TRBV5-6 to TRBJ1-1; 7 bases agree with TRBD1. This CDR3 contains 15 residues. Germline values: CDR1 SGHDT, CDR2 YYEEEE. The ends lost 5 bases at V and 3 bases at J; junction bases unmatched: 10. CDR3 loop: CASRRDRDLDTEAFF. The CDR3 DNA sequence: TGTGCCAGCAGAAGAGACAGGGATTTGGACACTGAAGCTTTCTTT.

CDR3: CASHRALGGYTF. In DNA, the CDR3 is TGTGCCAGCCACAGGGCCTTAGGTGGCTACACCTTC. The genes are TRBV2 and TRBJ1-2, with a weak D call TRBD1 (6 bases). Looked up from germline, CDR1 is SNHLY and CDR2 is FYNNEI. This CDR3 contains 12 residues. V was trimmed by 8 bases and J by 7 bases, leaving 14 bases between them.

The CDR3 DNA reads TGTGCCAGCAGCCGCCAGCGGACAGGGAATGGAAACACCATATATTTT. Encoded protein: CASSRQRTGNGNTIYF. V is TRBV14 and J is TRBJ1-3; 8 positions match TRBD1. CDR3 length: 16 amino acids. CDR1 is SGHDN, CDR2 FVKESK, per germline. Germline trimming cut 4 bases from V and 3 bases from J; bases unmatched to any gene: 8.

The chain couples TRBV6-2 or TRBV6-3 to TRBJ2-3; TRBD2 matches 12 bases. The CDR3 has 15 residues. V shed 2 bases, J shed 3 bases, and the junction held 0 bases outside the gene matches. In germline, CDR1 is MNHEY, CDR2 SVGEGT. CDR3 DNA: TGTGCCAGCAGTTACGGGACTAGCGGGACAGATACGCAGTATTTT. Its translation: CASSYGTSGTDTQYF.

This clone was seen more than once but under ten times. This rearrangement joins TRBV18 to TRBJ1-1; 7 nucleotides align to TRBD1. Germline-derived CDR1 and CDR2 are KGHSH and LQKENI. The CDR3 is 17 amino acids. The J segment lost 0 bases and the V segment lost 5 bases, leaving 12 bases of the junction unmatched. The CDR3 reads CASSASTGMGMNTEAFF. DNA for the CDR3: TGTGCCAGCTCAGCATCGACAGGGATGGGAATGAACACTGAAGCTTTCTTT. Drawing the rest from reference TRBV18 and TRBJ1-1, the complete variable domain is NAGVMQNPRHLVRRRGQEARLRCSPMKGHSHVYWYRQLPEEGLKFMVYLQKENIIDESGMPKERFSAEFPKEGPSILRIQQVVRGDSAAYFCASSASTGMGMNTEAFFGQGTRLTVV.

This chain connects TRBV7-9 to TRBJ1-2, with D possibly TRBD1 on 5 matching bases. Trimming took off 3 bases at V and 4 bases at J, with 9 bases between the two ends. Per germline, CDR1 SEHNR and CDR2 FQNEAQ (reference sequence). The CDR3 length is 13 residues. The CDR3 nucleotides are TGTGCCAGCAGCTTTGACAGAGTCTATGGCTACACCTTC. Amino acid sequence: CASSFDRVYGYTF.

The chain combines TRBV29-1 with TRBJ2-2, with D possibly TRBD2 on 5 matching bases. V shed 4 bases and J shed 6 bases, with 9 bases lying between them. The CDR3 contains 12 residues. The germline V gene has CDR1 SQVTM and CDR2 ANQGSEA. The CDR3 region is CSVGLAPGELFF. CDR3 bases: TGCAGCGTTGGGCTAGCCCCCGGGGAGCTGTTTTTT.

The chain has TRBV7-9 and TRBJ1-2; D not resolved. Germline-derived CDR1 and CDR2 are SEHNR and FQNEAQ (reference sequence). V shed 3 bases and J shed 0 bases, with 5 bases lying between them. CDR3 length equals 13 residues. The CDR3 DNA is TGTGCCAGCAGCTTCGGGGCTAACTATGGCTACACCTTC. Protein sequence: CASSFGANYGYTF.

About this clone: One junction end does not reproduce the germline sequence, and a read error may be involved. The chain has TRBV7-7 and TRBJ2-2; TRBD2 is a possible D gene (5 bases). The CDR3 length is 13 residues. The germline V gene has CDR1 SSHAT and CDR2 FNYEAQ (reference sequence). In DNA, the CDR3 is TGTGCTAGCAGCCTTGAGAGGGCCGGGGAGCTGTTTTTT. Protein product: CASSLERAGELFF.

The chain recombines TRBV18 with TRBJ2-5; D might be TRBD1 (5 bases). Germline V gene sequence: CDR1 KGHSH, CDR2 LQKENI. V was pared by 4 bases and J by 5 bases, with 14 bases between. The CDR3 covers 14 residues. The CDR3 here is CASSRGHVVETQYF. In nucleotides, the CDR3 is TGTGCCAGCTCACGAGGACACGTAGTGGAGACCCAGTACTTC.

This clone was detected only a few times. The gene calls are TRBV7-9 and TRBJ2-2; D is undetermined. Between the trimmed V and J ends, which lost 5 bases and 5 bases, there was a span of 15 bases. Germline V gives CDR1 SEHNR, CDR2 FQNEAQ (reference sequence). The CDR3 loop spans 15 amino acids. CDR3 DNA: TGTGCCAGCAGCCGAGATCGACTCACAACCGGGGAGCTGTTTTTT. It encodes CASSRDRLTTGELFF.